This T cell receptor beta chain was observed in a study of T-cell memory formation after mild COVID-19. One entry per CDR3 protein results from TCRdb running MiXCR on the 5' RACE reads. This table has 350,000 to 500,000 distinct CDR3 sequences, around 19% appearing once. The CDR3 has 16 amino acids. V was pared by 7 bases and J by 1 base, with 19 bases between. Germline assignment: CDR1 MNHNS and CDR2 SASEGT. In this sample, this clonotype turned up a few times. Material: PBMCs or a T cell subset sorted from them (not recorded which). The clonotype originates from an adult woman who had mild COVID-19 (a few samples of this study predate the infection). Cell type and time point are not known. This chain links TRBV6-1 with TRBJ2-5; possible D gene TRBD2, 6 bases. CDR3 residues: CASNTFPEGIQETQYF. The CDR3 nucleotides read TGTGCCAGCAACACTTTTCCGGAGGGTATCCAAGAGACCCAGTACTTC.